Sequencing of this TCR beta chain was carried out in a study of vaccination and CD4 T cells after COVID-19. In the study overall: Recovered patients in the cohort numbered six men and four women, two of them Hispanic.

In regard to this clonotype: Its antigen remains unidentified.

Sequenced with the Oncomine TCR Beta short-read assay was DNA taken from cultured CD4+ T cells. Someone extracted genomic DNA from cultured CD4+ T cells. TCRdb re-analysed the PCR reads in MiXCR, keeping a single row per CDR3 protein. The data contain several thousand distinct CDR3 sequences, around 29% of them singletons. CDR3 length equals 14 residues. Germline V lookup: CDR1 SGHRS, CDR2 YFSETQ. Between the trimmed V and J ends, which lost 5 bases and 0 bases, there was a span of 11 bases. As for treatment: approximately nine-day PBMC culture with coronavirus spike peptide pools or control peptides (ViraFEST assay).

V is TRBV5-1 and J is TRBJ1-1; D may be TRBD1 (5 bases). The sample taken for sequencing was cultured CD4+ T cells from blood. This TCR came from a human donor with COVID-19. The CDR3 sequence: CASSSTVMNTEAFF. CDR3 DNA: TGCGCCAGCAGTTCGACAGTTATGAACACTGAAGCTTTCTTT.